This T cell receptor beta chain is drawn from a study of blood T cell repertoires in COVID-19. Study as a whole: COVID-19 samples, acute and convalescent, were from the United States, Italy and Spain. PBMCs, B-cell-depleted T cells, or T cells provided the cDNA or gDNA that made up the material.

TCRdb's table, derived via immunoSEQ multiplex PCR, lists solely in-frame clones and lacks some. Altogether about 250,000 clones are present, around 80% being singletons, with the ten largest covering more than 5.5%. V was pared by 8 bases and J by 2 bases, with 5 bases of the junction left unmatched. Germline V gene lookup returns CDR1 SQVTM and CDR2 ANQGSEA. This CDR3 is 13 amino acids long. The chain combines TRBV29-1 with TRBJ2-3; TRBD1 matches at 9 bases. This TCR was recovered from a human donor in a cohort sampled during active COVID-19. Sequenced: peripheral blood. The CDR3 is CSLRDRVTDTQYF. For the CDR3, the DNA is TGCAGCCTCCGGGACAGGGTCACAGATACGCAGTATTTT.